This section outlines one TCR beta chain sequence together with its context. The data stem from a study of CD8+CD57+ T cells in acquired aplastic anemia. Study background: Sorted cells (CD4+ and CD8+) yielded DNA amounts that averaged roughly 3 ug.

Germline V gives CDR1 ENHRY, CDR2 SYGVKD. V dropped 6 bases and J dropped 3 bases, with 14 bases sitting between them. The CDR3 loop spans 14 amino acids. Using genomic DNA as the template, TCR beta VDJ and CDR3 profiling was carried out. TCRdb re-derived calls from the reads in MiXCR, one entry per CDR3 protein. The data show about 180,000 distinct CDR3 sequences, about half seen once. The V gene is TRBV10-3, the J gene TRBJ1-1, with D maybe TRBD1 (5 bases). Material: sorted CD4+, CD8+, or CD8+CD57+ T cells (not recorded which) from PBMCs. The source of this sequence is a human donor in good health. CDR3 sequence reads: CAISDRSGDTEAFF. CDR3 nucleotide sequence: TGTGCCATCAGCGACAGAAGTGGGGACACTGAAGCTTTCTTT.